The subject of this entry is one T cell receptor (beta chain). As handled by the study authors: Amplifying reference gene primers gave estimates of nucleated cell counts. Assay: immunoSEQ multiplex PCR; the TCRdb copy retains only in-frame clones and omits some. V and J calls and clone size come straight from that table; D and trimming were deduced from the DNA. The table has 150,000 to 200,000 clones, 85% to 90% seen once. The sample originates from a study of blood T cell repertoires in COVID-19. In the study overall: Samples came from the United States, Italy and Spain, spanning acute and convalescent COVID-19. Sample material is recorded as cDNA or gDNA derived from T cells, B-cell-depleted T cells, or PBMCs.

The CDR3 length is 14 residues. Germline assignment: CDR1 SGHKS and CDR2 YYEKEE (reference sequence). V shed 2 bases and J 2 bases; nucleotides not matched to a gene: 2. This receptor was taken from a human donor in a cohort sampled during active COVID-19. The chain is built from TRBV5-5 and TRBJ1-1; TRBD1 aligns across 8 bases. Sequenced: peripheral blood. This CDR3 reads CASSFTGGNTEAFF. Here the CDR3 DNA reads TGTGCCAGCAGCTTTACAGGGGGAAACACTGAAGCTTTCTTT.